A single sample gave rise to the 11 T cell receptor beta chains below, sequenced in a study of blood T cell repertoires in COVID-19. The protocol was immunoSEQ multiplex PCR, while the TCRdb copy is restricted to in-frame clones and leaves out a portion. The table shows around 220,000 clones, with about 89% occurring only once. Sequencing input: PBMCs or T cells enriched from blood (not recorded which). The receptors stem from a woman between 18 and 29 years old who had recovered from COVID-19.

Concerning this clone itself: The junction differs from germline at one of its ends, possibly a read error. The chain links TRBV6-1 to TRBJ2-7; weak D call: TRBD2 (6 bases). The CDR3 loop spans 16 amino acids. Germline V gives CDR1 MNHNS, CDR2 SASEGT. Here the CDR3 DNA reads TGTGCCAGCAGTGCCTCCCTAGCGCCCCCCTCCAACGAGCAGTACTTC. Translated, it gives CASSASLAPPSNEQYF.

This chain joins TRBV5-1 and TRBJ2-1; D might be TRBD1 (6 bases). The germline V gene encodes CDR1 SGHRS and CDR2 YFSETQ. The CDR3 extends over 13 amino acids. V lost 6 bases to trimming and J lost 6 bases, with 13 bases between them. CDR3 sequence (DNA): TGCGCCAGCAACACAGGGTATCCCAATGAGCAGTTCTTC. It yields the protein CASNTGYPNEQFF.

V gene TRBV4-1 combines with J gene TRBJ1-6; no definite D call. The CDR3 has 13 amino acids. V shed 0 bases and J shed 8 bases, with 5 bases lying between them. Germline assignment: CDR1 MGHRA and CDR2 YSYEKL. CDR3 region: CASSQERDSPLHF. As DNA, the CDR3 is TGCGCCAGCAGCCAAGAACGGGATTCACCCCTCCACTTT.

The V gene is TRBV11-2, the J gene TRBJ2-1; 13 nucleotides agree with TRBD2. V lost 4 bases to trimming and J lost 2 bases; unmatched junction nucleotides: 8. The CDR3 has 18 residues. CDR1 is SGHAT, CDR2 FQNNGV, per germline. DNA of the CDR3: TGTGCCAGCAGCTCATCGACCGGGACTAGCGGGACCTACAATGAGCAGTTCTTC. This sequence encodes CASSSSTGTSGTYNEQFF.

This chain connects TRBV14 to TRBJ1-2; 9 bases are shared with TRBD1. Germline CDR1 SGHDN, CDR2 FVKESK. This CDR3 spans 13 amino acids. V shed 4 bases and J 7 bases; nucleotides not matched to a gene: 4. The CDR3 DNA follows: TGTGCCAGCAGCCCTCGGACAGGGGCTGGCTACACCTTC. Encoded protein: CASSPRTGAGYTF. The full variable domain, completed using reference TRBV14 and TRBJ1-2, is EAGVTQFPSHSVIEKGQTVTLRCDPISGHDNLYWYRRVMGKEIKFLLHFVKESKQDESGMPNNRFLAERTGGTYSTLKVQPAELEDSGVYFCASSPRTGAGYTFGSGTRLTVV.

The chain recombines TRBV28 with TRBJ1-6, with D unclear. The V end was cut by 7 bases, the J end by 6 bases, with 16 bases between. The CDR3 loop spans 15 amino acids. Germline V gene lookup returns CDR1 MDHEN and CDR2 SYDVKM. This CDR3 reads CASTTRRGSNSPLHF. As DNA, the CDR3 is TGTGCCAGCACCACCAGACGAGGGTCTAATTCACCCCTCCACTTT.

The chain employs TRBV7-9 and TRBJ1-6; 8 bases align to TRBD1. With V trimmed by 7 bases and J by 8 bases, 10 bases remained unmatched. The germline gives CDR1 SEHNR, CDR2 FQNEAQ (reference sequence). The CDR3 runs 15 residues. In nucleotides, the CDR3 is TGTGCCAGCACACCGCAAACAGGGGGGGATTCACCCCTCCACTTT. It is translated as CASTPQTGGDSPLHF.

The chain recombines TRBV5-1 with TRBJ2-3, with 7 bases fitting TRBD2. J lost 3 bases, V lost 6 bases, and 4 bases had no gene match. This CDR3 has 13 residues. Germline lookup yields CDR1 SGHRS and CDR2 YFSETQ. For the CDR3, the DNA is TGCGCCAGCAAAATTAGCGGGACAGATACGCAGTATTTT. Encoded protein: CASKISGTDTQYF.

This chain uses TRBV2 with TRBJ1-3; D gene uncertain. V was trimmed by 6 bases and J by 6 bases, leaving 3 bases between them. The CDR3 sequence is 10 residues long. Germline values: CDR1 SNHLY, CDR2 FYNNEI. The CDR3 region has the DNA TGTGCCAGCAGAGCAAACACCATATATTTT. The encoded protein is CASRANTIYF.

This clone was seen many times. V gene TRBV19 combines with J gene TRBJ1-1; possible D gene TRBD1, 6 bases. V lost 5 bases, J lost 11 bases, and 18 bases lay in between. This CDR3 comprises 13 residues. CDR1 and CDR2 from the germline V gene are LNHDA and SQIVND (reference sequence). CDR3: CASSPRTDGRAFF. CDR3 DNA: TGTGCCAGTAGTCCCCGGACAGATGGACGTGCTTTCTTT.

The chain carries TRBV3-1 (or the pseudogene TRBV3-2) and TRBJ1-2; 9 bases align to TRBD1. Unmatched junction bases numbered 11, after V lost 5 bases and J lost 7 bases. The V gene's germline CDR1 is LGHDT and CDR2 YNNKEL (reference sequence). The length of the CDR3 is 15 residues. CDR3 loop: CASSTHGGQGSGYTF. The CDR3 region has the DNA TGTGCCAGCAGCACCCACGGGGGACAGGGTTCTGGCTACACCTTC.